The subject of this entry is one TCR beta chain. Its target is unknown. The sample comes from a study of T cells after yellow fever vaccination. Regarding the study as a whole: Across the CD4 and CD8 compartments, a small share of clonotypes was present in both. A weaker but faster secondary response was observed, peaking on day 5 versus 15.

TCRdb processed the 5' RACE reads anew with MiXCR; each CDR3 protein has one entry. The sample has about 73,000 distinct CDR3 sequences, almost 8% seen once. The source material was CD8+ T cells sorted from PBMCs, sampled on the day of the yellow fever booster vaccination. The receptor comes from a man aged 25-45 years who received the YFV17D yellow fever vaccine.

The CDR3 coding sequence is TGTGCCAGCAGCTTAATGACTAGCGGGAGAGGGGCCAACGTCCTGACTTTC. Translated: CASSLMTSGRGANVLTF. The chain carries TRBV7-2 and TRBJ2-6; 12 bases are shared with TRBD2. CDR3 length: 17 amino acids. Looked up from germline, CDR1 is SGHTA and CDR2 is FQGNSA. V shed 2 bases and J 4 bases; nucleotides not matched to a gene: 3.